These 28 T cell receptor beta chains were sequenced from one sample in a study of radiation and T cells in renal cell carcinoma. Time point in this sample: blood 2 weeks post-SBRT. This sample's treatment: 15 Gy SBRT to primary tumor, nephrectomy 4 weeks later. Generated by immunoSEQ multiplex PCR, the TCRdb table keeps only in-frame clones and is missing some. The data show around 60,000 clones, with roughly 72% seen just once and roughly 7% held by the top ten. The sequences come from blood, collected from a patient whose treatment included radiotherapy and nephrectomy. These receptors were collected from a man between 60 and 75 years old with renal cell carcinoma.

The V and J genes are TRBV30 and TRBJ1-6; 9 nucleotides line up with TRBD1. The ends lost 8 bases at V and 7 bases at J; junction bases unmatched: 6. The germline V gene has CDR1 GTSNPN and CDR2 SVGIG (reference sequence). This CDR3 is 13 amino acids long. The chain's CDR3 is CALGDRANSPLHF. Written as DNA, the CDR3 is TGTGCCCTAGGGGACAGGGCGAATTCACCCCTCCACTTT.

With respect to this clone: This sample includes further DNA sequences coding for the same CDR3. The chain combines TRBV9 with TRBJ2-2; 12 positions agree with TRBD2. CDR1 is SGDLS, CDR2 YYNGEE, per germline. The CDR3 is made up of 18 amino acids. Trimming at V came to 1 base and at J to 1 base, leaving 5 bases not matched to a gene. CDR3 nucleotides: TGTGCCAGCAGCGTAAGACTAGCGGGAGTCGGGAACACCGGGGAGCTGTTTTTT. It specifies CASSVRLAGVGNTGELFF.

The chain combines TRBV6-1 with TRBJ1-6, with 7 nucleotides matching TRBD1. The ends lost 2 bases at V and 11 bases at J; junction bases unmatched: 6. CDR1 is MNHNS and CDR2 is SASEGT in the germline V gene. The CDR3 sequence is 14 residues long. The CDR3: CASSELRGPTPLHF. The CDR3 nucleotides are TGTGCCAGCAGTGAACTGAGGGGGCCTACACCCCTCCACTTT.

V and J are TRBV10-1 and TRBJ2-7; D unclear. V lost 4 bases and J 4 bases, leaving 11 bases between the germline ends. Germline V gene sequence: CDR1 WNHNN, CDR2 SYGVQD (reference sequence). This CDR3 region has 13 residues. This CDR3 is CASSGPDFYEQYF. The CDR3, as DNA: TGCGCCAGCAGTGGTCCAGACTTTTACGAGCAGTACTTC.

The rearrangement uses TRBV18 and TRBJ1-1; D is unresolved. Trimming left V 6 bases short and J 1 base short, with 9 bases between. In germline, CDR1 is KGHSH, CDR2 LQKENI. The CDR3 covers 13 residues. CDR3 sequence reads: CASSPVRNTEAFF. In nucleotides, the CDR3 is TGTGCCAGCTCCCCGGTGAGGAACACTGAAGCTTTCTTT.

The chain couples TRBV4-3 to TRBJ2-2, with 13 bases identical to TRBD2. Germline assignment: CDR1 LGHNA and CDR2 YSLEER. V lost 4 bases, J lost 4 bases, and 6 bases stayed unmatched. The CDR3 length is 17 residues. The CDR3 loop reads CASSRGLAGVSTGELFF. In nucleotides, the CDR3 is TGCGCCAGCAGCCGCGGACTAGCGGGGGTGAGCACCGGGGAGCTGTTTTTT.

The chain combines TRBV7-9 with TRBJ2-2, with 11 bases lining up with TRBD2. J gave up 3 bases and V 5 bases, and 8 bases lay outside the gene matches. Looked up from germline, CDR1 is SEHNR and CDR2 is FQNEAQ (reference sequence). The length of the CDR3 is 17 residues. The CDR3 nucleotides are TGTGCCAGCAGCCGTCTACTAGCGGGAGTTGACACCGGGGAGCTGTTTTTT. Amino acid sequence: CASSRLLAGVDTGELFF.

This sequence joins TRBV5-1 and TRBJ2-2; D is undetermined. V lost 5 bases, J lost 4 bases, and 15 bases lay in between. The germline V gene encodes CDR1 SGHRS and CDR2 YFSETQ. The CDR3 is 15 residues long. The chain's CDR3 is CASRSKETITGELFF. The CDR3 nucleotides are TGCGCCAGCAGGAGTAAGGAGACAATCACCGGGGAGCTGTTTTTT.

This clone was counted between two and nine times. The genes are TRBV27 and TRBJ2-2, with 8 bases fitting TRBD1. The CDR3 has 16 amino acids. The V gene end was trimmed by 1 base and the J gene end by 0 bases; junction bases not matched to a gene: 1. Germline V gene sequence: CDR1 MNHEY, CDR2 SMNVEV (reference sequence). CDR3 loop: CASSLWTGTNTGELFF. The DNA for the CDR3 is TGTGCCAGCAGTTTATGGACAGGGACGAACACCGGGGAGCTGTTTTTT.

The chain employs TRBV29-1 and TRBJ1-5, with D maybe TRBD1 (5 bases). The germline gives CDR1 SQVTM, CDR2 ANQGSEA. Deletions cut 7 bases from V and 1 base from J, with 11 bases between. The CDR3 has 13 amino acids. In DNA, the CDR3 is TGCAGCGCCGGGGGGGGGAGCAATCAGCCCCAGCATTTT. Translated, it gives CSAGGGSNQPQHF.

The V and J genes are TRBV11-3 and TRBJ2-3; D unclear. The ends were cut back, 3 bases at V and 4 bases at J, with 14 bases in the middle. CDR1 is SGHNT and CDR2 is YENEEA in the germline V gene. The CDR3 is made up of 15 amino acids. CDR3 sequence (DNA): TGTGCCAGCAGCTTCGCTGCAGGCGGAGCAGATACGCAGTATTTT. It yields the protein CASSFAAGGADTQYF.

V gene TRBV30 combines with J gene TRBJ2-5; D remains ambiguous. Germline CDR1 and CDR2: GTSNPN and SVGIG (reference sequence). The CDR3 contains 14 residues. V gave up 0 bases and J gave up 5 bases, with 13 bases separating them. The CDR3 loop reads CAWSVHGSYETQYF. Here the CDR3 DNA reads TGTGCCTGGAGTGTACATGGATCGTACGAGACCCAGTACTTC.

This chain uses TRBV5-6 with TRBJ2-7; possibly TRBD1 for D (6 bases). Germline V lookup: CDR1 SGHDT, CDR2 YYEEEE. This CDR3 is 14 amino acids long. V dropped 0 bases and J dropped 6 bases, with 13 bases sitting between them. The CDR3 reads CASSLVGQGSEQYF. The CDR3 region has the DNA TGTGCCAGCAGCTTGGTCGGGCAGGGGTCCGAGCAGTACTTC.

The chain couples TRBV19 to TRBJ1-1; D gene ambiguous. This CDR3 has 13 amino acids. V shed 5 bases and J shed 4 bases, with 11 bases lying between them. Germline V CDR1 and CDR2: LNHDA, SQIVND (reference sequence). CDR3 in amino acids: CASSLRTGTEAFF. CDR3 in DNA: TGTGCCAGTAGTCTCCGGACGGGCACTGAAGCTTTCTTT.

The gene calls are TRBV2 and TRBJ2-1; maybe TRBD1 (5 bases). The CDR3 runs to 13 residues. Germline loops: CDR1 SNHLY, CDR2 FYNNEI. Trimming took 3 bases from V and 4 from J, leaving 7 bases between them. The CDR3 DNA reads TGTGCCAGCAGTGACTCAGGGTACAATGAGCAGTTCTTC. Translating gives CASSDSGYNEQFF.

This chain uses TRBV10-3 with TRBJ1-2; D is perhaps TRBD1 (6 bases). Germline V gene sequence: CDR1 ENHRY, CDR2 SYGVKD. The CDR3 has 17 amino acids. Trimming shortened V by 2 bases and J by 1 base, and 17 bases separated the two germline ends. The CDR3 DNA reads as TGTGCCATCAGTGAGGATACTGCGACAGGATATAACTATGGCTACACCTTC. Translated, it gives CAISEDTATGYNYGYTF.

The V and J genes are TRBV5-1 and TRBJ2-2, with TRBD1 matching over 10 bases. Germline trimming cut 5 bases from V and 7 bases from J; bases unmatched to any gene: 5. Germline CDR1 reads SGHRS; CDR2 reads YFSETQ. The CDR3 is 14 amino acids. CDR3 protein: CASSSDRGLGELFF. DNA for the CDR3: TGCGCCAGCAGTTCCGACAGGGGGCTCGGGGAGCTGTTTTTT.

This clone was counted between two and nine times. The J gene is TRBJ1-2, the V gene TRBV7-8, with TRBD1 matching over 10 bases. The V segment lost 5 bases and the J segment 7 bases; nucleotides outside the gene matches: 19. Germline CDR1 and CDR2: SGHVS and FQNEAQ. This CDR3 contains 18 residues. Here the CDR3 reads CASSPPTRTGGLRSGYTF. The DNA for the CDR3 is TGTGCCAGCAGCCCCCCCACTCGGACAGGGGGTTTGCGGAGTGGCTACACCTTC.

This clone was observed a few times. The chain carries TRBV18 and TRBJ2-3; no definite D call. CDR3 length: 14 residues. The V end was cut by 4 bases, the J end by 1 base, with 9 bases between. Per the germline V gene, CDR1 is KGHSH and CDR2 is LQKENI. CDR3 in amino acids: CASSLGRRTDTQYF. CDR3 nucleotides: TGTGCCAGCTCACTGGGCAGACGCACAGATACGCAGTATTTT.

The chain couples TRBV5-5 to TRBJ1-4, with D tentatively TRBD1 (5 bases). Trimming shortened V by 2 bases and J by 8 bases, and 13 bases separated the two germline ends. The CDR3 consists of 14 residues. CDR1 is SGHKS, CDR2 YYEKEE, per germline (reference sequence). The CDR3 sequence: CASSFGATEEKLFF. CDR3 bases: TGTGCCAGCAGCTTCGGGGCGACAGAGGAAAAACTGTTTTTT.

The chain carries TRBV5-1 and TRBJ1-3, with a weak D call TRBD1 (5 bases). The CDR3 contains 16 residues. The germline V gene encodes CDR1 SGHRS and CDR2 YFSETQ. Trimming stripped 4 bases from V and 0 bases from J, with 14 bases between. The CDR3 bases are TGCGCCAGCAGCCTCGGGTGGGGGGGCTCTGGAAACACCATATATTTT. It encodes CASSLGWGGSGNTIYF.

V gene TRBV18 combines with J gene TRBJ2-7; D is undetermined. This CDR3 region has 13 residues. Deletions cut 2 bases from V and 2 bases from J, with 7 bases between. Germline V gives CDR1 KGHSH, CDR2 LQKENI. CDR3 DNA: TGTGCCAGCTCACCAACAGTAGCCTACGAGCAGTACTTC. Protein: CASSPTVAYEQYF.

This clone was detected a few times. The chain employs TRBV13 and TRBJ1-2, with 8 bases that match TRBD1. After removal of 6 bases from V and 6 bases from J, the junction contained 15 bases not matched to a gene. The CDR3 totals 16 residues. Germline V gene sequence: CDR1 PRHDT, CDR2 FYEKMQ (reference sequence). This CDR3 is CASSQRDRRVRDGYTF. The CDR3 nucleotides are TGTGCCAGCAGTCAGAGGGACAGGCGGGTAAGGGATGGCTACACCTTC.

A single count supports this clone. This sequence joins TRBV19 and TRBJ2-3; the D gene could be TRBD1 or TRBD2 (6 bases each). The ends were cut back, 3 bases at V and 0 bases at J, with 10 bases in the middle. The germline V gene encodes CDR1 LNHDA and CDR2 SQIVND (reference sequence). The CDR3 consists of 15 residues. Here the CDR3 DNA reads TGTGCCAGTAGTATGGGGGGCCATAGCACAGATACGCAGTATTTT. Translating it yields CASSMGGHSTDTQYF.

This clone has just a few counts. The chain carries TRBV7-2 and TRBJ1-2, with TRBD1 identical over 7 bases. This CDR3 spans 15 amino acids. Per germline, CDR1 SGHTA and CDR2 FQGNSA. V was pared by 2 bases and J by 0 bases, with 3 bases of the junction left unmatched. The CDR3 coding sequence is TGTGCCAGCAGCTTAACAGGGGCCCCTAACTATGGCTACACCTTC. Amino acids: CASSLTGAPNYGYTF. The full variable domain, with the rest looked up from reference TRBV7-2 and TRBJ1-2, is GAGVSQSPSNKVTEKGKDVELRCDPISGHTALYWYRQSLGQGLEFLIYFQGNSAPDKSGLPSDRFSAERTGGSVSTLTIQRTQQEDSAVYLCASSLTGAPNYGYTFGSGTRLTVV.

Only a few counts were recorded for this clone. CDR3 DNA sequence: TGTGCCAGCAGCCCGGGACTAGCGGGAGGGCGGGGTCCAGGTGAGCAGTTCTTC. Translation: CASSPGLAGGRGPGEQFF. This rearrangement joins TRBV13 to TRBJ2-1; TRBD2 aligns across 16 bases. With 5 bases clipped from V and 9 bases from J, the junction kept 13 bases outside the gene matches. The CDR3 extends over 18 amino acids. In germline, CDR1 is PRHDT, CDR2 FYEKMQ (reference sequence).

The chain combines TRBV18 with TRBJ2-7; tentatively, D is TRBD2 (6 bases). CDR1 and CDR2 (germline): KGHSH, LQKENI. V was clipped by 3 bases and J by 1 base, with 7 bases between them. The CDR3 spans 13 residues. This CDR3 reads CASSPSGSYEQYV. The CDR3 nucleotides read TGTGCCAGCTCACCTAGCGGATCCTACGAGCAGTACGTC.

On this clone: One base away lies a much larger clone, so this may be a sequencing read error. The same CDR3 arises from other DNA sequences in this sample as well. The chain couples TRBV4-1 to TRBJ2-1; TRBD1 or TRBD2 may be the D gene (5 bases each). From germline, CDR1 is MGHRA and CDR2 YSYEKL. The CDR3 extends over 17 amino acids. Trimming stripped 4 bases from V and 10 bases from J, with 26 bases between. CDR3 nucleotides: TGCGCCAGCAGCCGGCACGGGGCGAGCGTGGACTCTAGAGAGCAGTTCTTC. It specifies CASSRHGASVDSREQFF.